Listed below are T cell receptor beta chains from one sample, sequenced in a study of graft-versus-host responses after intestinal transplantation. Generated by immunoSEQ multiplex PCR, the TCRdb table keeps only in-frame clones and is missing some. The data hold almost 55,000 clones, with 91% observed a single time. This material consisted of PBMCs, taken nearly 670 days after intestinal transplant. Receptors were obtained from a human patient who received an intestinal transplant, so some T cells may come from the graft donor. Both conserved end residues are part of each CDR3. D genes are given only for firm matches. Clone size is not always given. Where it is, it says once, few, many or a class for expanded clones.

j_call d_call clone_size v_call cdr3_nt cdr3_aa
TRBJ1-5 . . TRBV10-3 TGTGCCATCAGTAGCAGGGATCAGCCCCAGCATTTT CAISSRDQPQHF
TRBJ2-1 TRBD2 . TRBV7-9 TGTGCCAGCAGCTTATCCGGGACTACCAATGAGCAGTTCTTC CASSLSGTTNEQFF
TRBJ1-2 . few TRBV5-1 TGCGCCAGCAGCCCGGAGGGCTACACCTTC CASSPEGYTF
TRBJ2-3 TRBD2 . TRBV5-4 TGTGCCAGCAGCTCCACCGGGACTAGCGGGGAAAGGGATACGCAGTATTTT CASSSTGTSGERDTQYF
TRBJ1-2 . . TRBV15 TGTGCCACCAGCAGTAAGTCAGGGGATTATGTAGACTATGGCTACACCTTC CATSSKSGDYVDYGYTF
TRBJ2-7 TRBD2 . TRBV29-1 TGCAGCGCCGGGTTAAGACTAGCATCTTCCTACGAGCAGTACTTC CSAGLRLASSYEQYF
TRBJ2-2 TRBD2 . TRBV6-4 TGTGCCAGCAGTGTCAGCGGGGGTAACACCGGGGAGCTGTTTTTT CASSVSGGNTGELFF
TRBJ2-7 TRBD2 . TRBV7-2 TGTGCCAGCAGCGGCACTAGCGGGGCCTACGGTGAGCAGTACTTC CASSGTSGAYGEQYF
TRBJ2-5 . . TRBV29-1 TGCAGCGTGAGATCCGGGGTCCAAGAGACCCAGTACTTC CSVRSGVQETQYF
TRBJ2-7 TRBD1 . TRBV5-4 TGTGCCAGCAGCCTGACAGGGCGAGAGCAGTACTTC CASSLTGREQYF
TRBJ2-1 TRBD2 . TRBV11-2 TGTGCCAGCAGCGACAACCCCTTTAGCGGGGGTCCCAATGAGCAGTTCTTC CASSDNPFSGGPNEQFF
TRBJ2-1 TRBD2 . TRBV18 TGTGCCAGCTCACCAAGCGGGGGGGTCAATGAGCAGTTCTTC CASSPSGGVNEQFF
TRBJ1-1 TRBD1 . TRBV4-1 TGCGCCAGCAGCCAACCTTACCACCGGACAGGGGGGAACACTGAAGCTTTCTTT CASSQPYHRTGGNTEAFF
TRBJ1-1 TRBD1 . TRBV5-1 TGCGCCAGCAGCCTTAGACAGGGCGGGACTGAAGCTTTCTTT CASSLRQGGTEAFF
TRBJ2-2 . . TRBV6-1 TGTGCCAGCAGTGAAGGTCCCCAGGAGCTGTTTTTT CASSEGPQELFF
TRBJ1-2 . . TRBV23-1 TGCGCCAGCAGTCGCAACAGGGAGAACTATGGCTACACCTTC CASSRNRENYGYTF
TRBJ1-1 . . TRBV5-4 TGTGCCAGCAGCTTGGCGGCGGGGTTTACTGAAGCTTTCTTT CASSLAAGFTEAFF
TRBJ1-2 . . TRBV6-5 TGTGCCAGCAGTTACCTAGTAAATCCTAACTATGGCTACACCTTC CASSYLVNPNYGYTF
TRBJ1-3 . . TRBV11-3 TGTGCCAGCAGCTTTCAGGCTGGAAACACCATATATTTT CASSFQAGNTIYF
TRBJ1-5 . few TRBV9 TGCCCTCTGCCGATGGGGGGAAGTTTTTGGGGCAATCAGCCCCAGCATTTT CPLPMGGSFWGNQPQHF
TRBJ1-2 TRBD1 . TRBV7-8 TGTGCCAGCAGCCAACTGGGACAGGGTAATGGCTACACCTTC CASSQLGQGNGYTF
TRBJ1-2 . . TRBV7-8 TGTGCCAGCAGCCCCGGGCCGGTACGCACCTTC CASSPGPVRTF
TRBJ2-3 TRBD2 . TRBV7-9 TGTGCCAGCAGCGCCAGCGGGGTTAGAACAGATACGCAGTATTTT CASSASGVRTDTQYF
TRBJ2-7 . . TRBV14 TGTGCCAGCAGCCGTTCCTACGAGCAGTACTTC CASSRSYEQYF
TRBJ2-7 . . TRBV19 TGTGCCAGTAGTATGGGGGACACTTCCTACGAGCAGTACTTC CASSMGDTSYEQYF
TRBJ1-5 . . TRBV19 TGTGCCAGTAGTAGGCAGGGGCTACATCAGCCCCAGCATTTT CASSRQGLHQPQHF
TRBJ1-1 . . TRBV18 TGTGCCAGCTCACCCAGAACAGGGCCACTTGAAGCTTTCTTT CASSPRTGPLEAFF
TRBJ1-1 . once TRBV6-5 TGTGCCAGCGTGACAGGCATTGGAGCTTTCTTT CASVTGIGAFF
TRBJ2-5 TRBD2 . TRBV6-1 TGTGCCAGCAGTGAAAGAGCGGGGGGCTCGACCCAGTACTTC CASSERAGGSTQYF
TRBJ1-3 . once TRBV27 TGTGCCAGCAGTTCTACAGGGGGAAACACCATATATTTT CASSSTGGNTIYF
TRBJ1-4 . . TRBV11-2 TGTGCCAGCAGCCCCCGCCCGGGATGGAATGAAAAACTGTTTTTT CASSPRPGWNEKLFF
TRBJ1-2 . . TRBV29-1 TGCAGCGTTTTAAGGGCGGACTATGGCTACACCTTC CSVLRADYGYTF
TRBJ2-7 . . TRBV5-1 TGCGCCAGCAGCACCGCGCCGGGACCCAGATCCTACGAGCAGTACTTC CASSTAPGPRSYEQYF
TRBJ1-4 TRBD1 . TRBV30 TGTGCCTGGAAGTCCACGGGACAGGGGAAAAAACTGTTTTTT CAWKSTGQGKKLFF
TRBJ2-7 . . TRBV5-1 TGCGCCAGCAGCCCGATAACTCAGGGTCTGGACTACGAGCAGTACTTC CASSPITQGLDYEQYF
TRBJ1-3 . . TRBV6-5 TGTGCCAGCAGTTACTCCGGTTTAAGCTCTGGAAACACCATATATTTT CASSYSGLSSGNTIYF
TRBJ1-3 . few TRBV6-6 TGTGCCAGCAGTTACTCGGGGAAAGGGAGAAACACCATATATTTT CASSYSGKGRNTIYF
TRBJ1-3 . . TRBV9 TGTGCCAGCAGCGTAGAGGGTGGAAACACCATATATTTT CASSVEGGNTIYF
TRBJ2-7 . . TRBV18 TGTGCCAGCTCACCACTGCCCACAGGATCCTACGAGCAGTACTTC CASSPLPTGSYEQYF
TRBJ2-7 . . TRBV10-1 TGCGCCAGCAGTCACGGAAGCTACGAGCAGTACTTC CASSHGSYEQYF
TRBJ2-3 . . TRBV6-5 TGTGCCAGCAGTATAGGGGATACGCAGTATTTT CASSIGDTQYF
TRBJ1-1 . . TRBV5-4 TGTGCCAGCAGCTTAGGTCTTTTACAGGGTAAGTCTAGGAGTTCTGAAGCTTTCTTT CASSLGLLQGKSRSSEAFF
TRBJ1-5 . . TRBV7-2 TGTGCCAGCAGCTACAGGGATGGCAATCAGCCCCAGCATTTT CASSYRDGNQPQHF
TRBJ2-7 TRBD2 once TRBV2 TGTGCCAGCAGTCCTACCCCTAGCGGGGGGGCCAGGAACGAGCAGTACTTC CASSPTPSGGARNEQYF
TRBJ1-1 . . TRBV7-2 TGTGCCAGCAGCTTAGATGCCATCCCTGGGGGGGTATACACTGAAGCTTTCTTT CASSLDAIPGGVYTEAFF
TRBJ1-1 . . TRBV29-1 TGCAGCGTTAAGGCGAGGGGAGTTGGCACTGAAGCTTTCTTT CSVKARGVGTEAFF
TRBJ2-7 . . TRBV4-1 TGCGCCAGCAGCCTCGGACGGTTGAGCTCCTACGAGCAGTACTTC CASSLGRLSSYEQYF
TRBJ2-6 . . TRBV2 TGTGCCAGCAAAGAAAGGGTGGGACGGGTAAGCTCTGGGGCCAACGTCCTGACTTTC CASKERVGRVSSGANVLTF
TRBJ1-2 . . TRBV18 TGTGCCAGCTCACCCTCGGACGGGTCCTATGGCTACACCTTC CASSPSDGSYGYTF
TRBJ2-1 TRBD2 . TRBV29-1 TGCAGCGTTGAAGATGGAACTAGCGGGGCTAGTTACAATGAGCAGTTCTTC CSVEDGTSGASYNEQFF
TRBJ1-2 . . TRBV15 TGTGCCACCAGCAACATCCTCGAAGGGGGGCAGGGCACCTTC CATSNILEGGQGTF
TRBJ2-7 . few TRBV10-1 TGCGCCAGCAGTGAGTCGAACTACGAGCAGTACTTC CASSESNYEQYF
TRBJ2-3 . once TRBV6-5 TGTGCCAGCAGTGTTAGCGTTAACTGGGATACGCAGTATTTT CASSVSVNWDTQYF
TRBJ2-5 . . TRBV15 TGTGCCACCAGCAGGGCCGGGGGCCCCCAAGAGACCCAGTACTTC CATSRAGGPQETQYF
TRBJ1-2 . . TRBV5-6 TGTGCCAGCAGCTTGGGTTTCAGGGACTCGAGCGAGGGCTACACCTTC CASSLGFRDSSEGYTF
TRBJ1-2 . . TRBV19 TGTGCCAGTAGTATCGACCAGAACTATGGCTACACCTTC CASSIDQNYGYTF
TRBJ2-5 . . TRBV7-9 TGTGCCAGCAGCTTAAACACAGTCCAAGAGACCCAGTACTTC CASSLNTVQETQYF
TRBJ1-2 . . TRBV2 TGTGCCAGTACCGCAAACTATGGCTACACCTTC CASTANYGYTF
TRBJ2-3 . . TRBV25-1 TGTGCCAGCAGTGCGGGGGACAGAGCAGATACGCAGTATTTT CASSAGDRADTQYF
TRBJ1-6 . few TRBV19 TGTGCCAGTAGTTCTGGGAGCTCCTATAATTCACCCCTCCACTTT CASSSGSSYNSPLHF